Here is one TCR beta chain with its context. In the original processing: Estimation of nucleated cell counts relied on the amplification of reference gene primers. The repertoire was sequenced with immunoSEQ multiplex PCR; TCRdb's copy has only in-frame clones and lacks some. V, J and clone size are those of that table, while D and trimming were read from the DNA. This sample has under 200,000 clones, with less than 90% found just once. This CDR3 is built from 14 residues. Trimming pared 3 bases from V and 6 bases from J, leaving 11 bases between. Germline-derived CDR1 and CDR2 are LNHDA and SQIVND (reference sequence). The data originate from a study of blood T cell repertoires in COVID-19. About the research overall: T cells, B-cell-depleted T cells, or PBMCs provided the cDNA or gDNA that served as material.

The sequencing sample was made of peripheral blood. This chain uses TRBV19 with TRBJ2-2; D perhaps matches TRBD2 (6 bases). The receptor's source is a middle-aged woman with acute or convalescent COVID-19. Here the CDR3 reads CASSIGGVAGELFF. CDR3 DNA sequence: TGTGCCAGTAGTATCGGAGGGGTAGCCGGGGAGCTGTTTTTT.